This T cell receptor (beta chain) was identified during a study of shared clonotypes between healthy human individuals. Comments on this clone: Its matching antigen is unknown.

General study points: Donors were few, which limited the genetic and exposure-history diversity represented. Sampling involved blood alone; tissue repertoires likely differ.

From germline, CDR1 is SEHNR and CDR2 FQNEAQ (reference sequence). The J segment lost 7 bases and the V segment lost 5 bases, leaving 5 bases of the junction unmatched. The CDR3 has 14 amino acids. The method was immunoSEQ multiplex PCR; TCRdb's version includes in-frame clones alone and lacks a portion of them. The table records some 2,400,000 clones, around 95% of them present only once. The chain combines TRBV7-9 with TRBJ1-4; 9 positions agree with TRBD1. This TCR was sampled from a man aged 18-30 years in good health. Sequencing was carried out using naive CD4+ T cells sorted from blood. Subset specified: CD45RA+ positively selected. The CDR3 DNA follows: TGTGCCAGCAGCATGGGACAGGGTGGTGAAAAACTGTTTTTT. The encoded protein is CASSMGQGGEKLFF.